The rows below give T cell receptor beta chains drawn from one sample of a study of blood T cells in healthy people across ages. TCRdb re-called the 5' RACE reads with MiXCR, one entry per CDR3 protein. This repertoire shows a few hundred thousand distinct CDR3 sequences, about 27% found once; its top ten account for under 4.5%. Another study also made use of these data, one on T cells of mothers and their children.

Sequences were obtained from blood. The receptors stem from a boy aged 2 to 10 in good health. The CDR3 runs from the conserved cysteine through the conserved F or W. A D gene is named only where the DNA matches it firmly. A clone size is listed for some rows: how often the clone was seen (once, few, many), or a class if it is expanded.

clone_size d_call j_call v_call cdr3_nt cdr3_aa
NA NA TRBJ2-2 TRBV12-3/TRBV12-4 TGTGCCAGCCGAGAGGCAATCGCGAACACCGGGGAGCTGTTTTTT CASREAIANTGELFF
few NA TRBJ2-5 TRBV10-3 TGTGCCATCAGTAGCACAGAGAAAGTTGAAGAGACCCAGTACTTC CAISSTEKVEETQYF
NA TRBD1 TRBJ2-6 TRBV5-1 TGCGCCAGCAGCTTGGCAGGGGGTGGGGCCAACGTCCTGACTTTC CASSLAGGGANVLTF
few NA TRBJ2-1 TRBV4-1 TGCGCCAGCAGCCAAGAAACTCCCGCGGCCTCCTATGAGCAGTTCTTC CASSQETPAASYEQFF
few TRBD2 TRBJ2-1 TRBV6-2/TRBV6-3 TGTGCCAGCAGTAAGGGGGCTAGCGGGAGTAAGAACAATGAGCAGTTCTTC CASSKGASGSKNNEQFF
NA TRBD1 TRBJ2-2 TRBV6-5 TGTGCCAGCAGCCCTCGACAGGGTACGACCGGGGAGCTGTTTTTT CASSPRQGTTGELFF
few NA TRBJ1-2 TRBV28 TGTGCCAGCCAAGTGGGAGCGAGCTATGGCTACACCTTC CASQVGASYGYTF
few TRBD1 TRBJ2-7 TRBV30 TGTGCCTGGAGTTACAGGGGGCACTCCTACGAGCAGTACTTC CAWSYRGHSYEQYF
few NA TRBJ2-4 TRBV24-1 TGTGCCACCAGTGCCCTCCCCCAGCGACAGAAACCCATTGACCTAGCCAAAAACATTCAGTACTTC CATSALPQRQKPIDLAKNIQYF
NA NA TRBJ2-3 TRBV12-3/TRBV12-4 TGTGCCAGCAGTCCCGGACAGAGCACAGATACGCAGTATTTT CASSPGQSTDTQYF
NA NA TRBJ2-7 TRBV12-3/TRBV12-4 TGTGCCAGCAGCCGCAGGCTCTACGAGCAGTACTTC CASSRRLYEQYF
NA NA TRBJ1-2 TRBV20-1 TGCAGTGCTAGAGCCGTAGGGGCCACGTATGGCTACACCTTC CSARAVGATYGYTF
few NA TRBJ2-7 TRBV27 TGTGCCAGCAGTTTAAGTGCTTGGACCTACGAGCAGTACTTC CASSLSAWTYEQYF
NA TRBD1 TRBJ2-1 TRBV20-1 TGCAGTGCTAGAGGGGTGGACAGGAGCTCCTACAATGAGCAGTTCTTC CSARGVDRSSYNEQFF
few NA TRBJ2-2 TRBV12-3/TRBV12-4 TGTGCCAGCAGTTTTAAGAGAATGTATTCCGGGGAGCTGTTTTTT CASSFKRMYSGELFF
NA NA TRBJ2-5 TRBV25-1 TGTGCCAGCAGTGAATGGGCGGGACCGGGGGAGACCCAGTACTTC CASSEWAGPGETQYF
few NA TRBJ2-5 TRBV6-5 TGTGCCAGCAGTTACACACAGGGGCGGGCGGGGAAGACCCAGTACTTC CASSYTQGRAGKTQYF
once NA TRBJ2-3 TRBV12-3/TRBV12-4 TGTGCCAGCAGGGACAGTGCAGATACGCAGTATTTT CASRDSADTQYF
NA NA TRBJ2-1 TRBV4-3 TGCGCCAGCAGCCAAGTAGTCCCCAGCGGGAATGAGCAGTTCTTC CASSQVVPSGNEQFF
few TRBD1 TRBJ2-7 TRBV4-2 TGTGCCAGCAGCCATGGGACAGGGGGAGTATACGAGCAGTACTTC CASSHGTGGVYEQYF
NA TRBD2 TRBJ2-5 TRBV12-3/TRBV12-4 TGTGCCAGCAGTCTAGCGGGAGTGACGGAGACCCAGTACTTC CASSLAGVTETQYF
NA NA TRBJ1-2 TRBV6-6 TGTGCCACCAATATGAAGTGGGGGCGCAAAGGGAATGGCTACACCTTC CATNMKWGRKGNGYTF
NA NA TRBJ2-5 TRBV20-1 TGCAGTGCTAGACTTACAGGGAAAGAGACCCAGTACTTC CSARLTGKETQYF
NA TRBD2 TRBJ2-5 TRBV12-5 TGTGCTAGTGGTAAGGGGACTAGCGGGAGGCCATCAGCAGAGACCCAGTACTTC CASGKGTSGRPSAETQYF
few TRBD2 TRBJ2-1 TRBV29-1 TGCAGCGTTGAAGATCTAAGCGGGGGGTACAATGAGCAGTTCTTC CSVEDLSGGYNEQFF
NA NA TRBJ2-7 TRBV7-8 TGTGCCAGCAGCTTAGGATCGGGACTCGTAGCCTACGAGCAGTACTTC CASSLGSGLVAYEQYF
NA NA TRBJ2-3 TRBV20-1 TGCAGTGCTAGCGAGGGAGTGAACACAGATACGCAGTATTTT CSASEGVNTDTQYF
few TRBD2 TRBJ2-1 TRBV4-1 TGCGCCAGCAGCTTCCGGACTAGCGGGTACTACAATGAGCAGTTCTTC CASSFRTSGYYNEQFF
NA NA TRBJ1-1 TRBV25-1 TGTGCCAGCAGCCCCTCGGTTCTAATTAACACTGAAGCTTTCTTT CASSPSVLINTEAFF
NA NA TRBJ2-3 TRBV25-1 TGTGCCAGCAGTTCCAACCGGGACGGAAGCACAGATACGCAGTATTTT CASSSNRDGSTDTQYF
NA TRBD1 TRBJ2-1 TRBV11-2 TGTGCCAGCAGCGACCCCCGGGACAGGGGGGACAATGAGCAGTTCTTC CASSDPRDRGDNEQFF
NA NA TRBJ2-7 TRBV29-1 TGCAGCGTTAGCCCCCCGGGAGCGTCCTACGAGCAGTACTTC CSVSPPGASYEQYF
NA NA TRBJ1-1 TRBV30 TGTGCCTGGAGTGTACCTCAGATAAAGAACACTGAAGCTTTCTTT CAWSVPQIKNTEAFF
NA NA TRBJ2-1 TRBV3-1 TGTGCCAGCAGCCAAGGGGCTAGCCCCCATGAGCAGTTCTTC CASSQGASPHEQFF
once NA TRBJ1-1 TRBV11-2 TGTGCCAGCAGCTTCGAGGCGAACACTGAAGCTTTCTTT CASSFEANTEAFF
NA TRBD1 TRBJ1-2 TRBV27 TGTGCCACTGGACAGGGGTATGGCTACACCTTC CATGQGYGYTF
NA TRBD1 TRBJ1-1 TRBV7-2 TGTGCCAGCAGCTTAATGGGGACAGGGAACACTGAAGCTTTCTTT CASSLMGTGNTEAFF
NA TRBD2 TRBJ2-7 TRBV3-1 TGTGCCAGCAGCCATGAAGGGAGGGTCTCCTACGAGCAGTACTTC CASSHEGRVSYEQYF
few NA TRBJ2-5 TRBV4-1 TGCGCCAGCAGCCCCCTGGCTGTCCCCGGGGAGACCCAGTACTTC CASSPLAVPGETQYF
few NA TRBJ2-7 TRBV4-3 TGCGCCAGCAGCCAAGACTGGGTCGGGGCCTACGGCGAGCAGTACTTC CASSQDWVGAYGEQYF
NA NA TRBJ1-1 TRBV19 TGTGCCAGTAGTATACTGGTGAGGAACACTGAAGCTTTCTTT CASSILVRNTEAFF
NA NA TRBJ1-2 TRBV14 TGTGCCAGCAGCCAGGCGGGAGCCCACTATGGCTACACCTTC CASSQAGAHYGYTF
few NA TRBJ2-3 TRBV5-1 TGCGCCAGCACAAATACAGATACGCAGTATTTT CASTNTDTQYF
NA TRBD1 TRBJ1-4 TRBV12-3/TRBV12-4 TGTGCCAGCAGACGACAGGGCCCCAATGAAAAACTGTTTTTT CASRRQGPNEKLFF
few NA TRBJ2-5 TRBV30 TGTGCCTGGAGTAGTGATGGAGAGACCCAGTACTTC CAWSSDGETQYF
NA NA TRBJ2-2 TRBV12-3/TRBV12-4 TGTGCCAGCGGGGCGGGGGAGCTGTTTTTT CASGAGELFF